This T cell receptor (beta chain) was recovered during a study of blood T cell repertoires in COVID-19. For the study at large: PBMCs, B-cell-depleted T cells, or T cells provided the cDNA or gDNA that made up the material.

In the study's own analysis: Nucleated cell number was recorded as an estimate derived from reference gene primer amplification. Assay used: immunoSEQ multiplex PCR; TCRdb lists only in-frame clones, some missing. Clonal size and the V and J genes are those of that table, whereas D and trimming came from the DNA. In the table there are under 300,000 clones, approximately 79% of which are singletons. From germline, CDR1 is MNHEY and CDR2 SVGAGI. The CDR3 runs 13 residues. J gave up 8 bases and V 6 bases, and 8 bases lay outside the gene matches. The sequence was obtained from a woman older than 75 with active or convalescent COVID-19. The chain is built from TRBV6-5 and TRBJ1-2; 8 positions agree with TRBD1. Sequencing input: peripheral blood. The CDR3 loop is CASRATGAAGYTF. CDR3 sequence (DNA): TGTGCCAGCAGGGCGACAGGGGCTGCCGGCTACACCTTC.